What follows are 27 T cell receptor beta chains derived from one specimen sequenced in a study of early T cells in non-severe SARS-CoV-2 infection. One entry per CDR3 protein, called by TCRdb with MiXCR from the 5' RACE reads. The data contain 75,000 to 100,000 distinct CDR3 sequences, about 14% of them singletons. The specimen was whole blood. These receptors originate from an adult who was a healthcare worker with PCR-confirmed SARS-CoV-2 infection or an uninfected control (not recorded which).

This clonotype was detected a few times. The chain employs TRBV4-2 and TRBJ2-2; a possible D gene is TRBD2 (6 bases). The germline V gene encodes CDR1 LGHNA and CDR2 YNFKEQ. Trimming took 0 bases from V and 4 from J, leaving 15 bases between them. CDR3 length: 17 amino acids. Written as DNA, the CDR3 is TGTGCCAGCAGCCAAGATCTACGGTCGGGAGCCACCGGGGAGCTGTTTTTT. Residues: CASSQDLRSGATGELFF.

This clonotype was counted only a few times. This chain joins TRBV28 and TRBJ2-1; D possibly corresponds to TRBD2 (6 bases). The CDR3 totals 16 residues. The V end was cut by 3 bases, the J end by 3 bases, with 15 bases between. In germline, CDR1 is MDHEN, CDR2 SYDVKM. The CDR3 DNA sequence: TGTGCCAGCAGTTTCCCCGGGGGAGCGATCTACAATGAGCAGTTCTTC. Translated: CASSFPGGAIYNEQFF.

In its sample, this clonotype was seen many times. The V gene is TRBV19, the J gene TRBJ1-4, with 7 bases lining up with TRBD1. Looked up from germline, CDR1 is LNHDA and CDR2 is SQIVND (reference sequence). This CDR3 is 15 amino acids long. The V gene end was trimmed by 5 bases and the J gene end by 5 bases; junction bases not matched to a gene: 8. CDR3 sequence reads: CASSGRTGINEKLFF. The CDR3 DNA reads TGTGCCAGTAGTGGAAGGACAGGAATAAATGAAAAACTGTTTTTT.

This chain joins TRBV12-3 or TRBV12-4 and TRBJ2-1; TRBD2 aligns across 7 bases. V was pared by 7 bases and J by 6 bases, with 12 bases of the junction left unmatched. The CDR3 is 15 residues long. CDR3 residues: CASIDKRGQFNEQFF. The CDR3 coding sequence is TGTGCCAGCATTGATAAGCGGGGCCAATTCAATGAGCAGTTCTTC.

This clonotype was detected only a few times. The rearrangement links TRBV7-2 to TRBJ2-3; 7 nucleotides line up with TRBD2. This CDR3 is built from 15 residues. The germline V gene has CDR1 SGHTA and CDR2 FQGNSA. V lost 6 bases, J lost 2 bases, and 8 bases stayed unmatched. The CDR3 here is CASSYSGETTDTQYF. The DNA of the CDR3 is TGTGCCAGCAGTTACAGCGGGGAGACCACAGATACGCAGTATTTT. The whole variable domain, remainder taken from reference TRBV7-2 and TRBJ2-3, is GAGVSQSPSNKVTEKGKDVELRCDPISGHTALYWYRQSLGQGLEFLIYFQGNSAPDKSGLPSDRFSAERTGGSVSTLTIQRTQQEDSAVYLCASSYSGETTDTQYFGPGTRLTVL.

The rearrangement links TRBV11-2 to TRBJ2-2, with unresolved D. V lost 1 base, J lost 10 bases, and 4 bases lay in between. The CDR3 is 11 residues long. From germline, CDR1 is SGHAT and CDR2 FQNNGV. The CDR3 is CASSLVSELFF. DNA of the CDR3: TGTGCCAGCAGCTTAGTGTCGGAGCTGTTTTTT.

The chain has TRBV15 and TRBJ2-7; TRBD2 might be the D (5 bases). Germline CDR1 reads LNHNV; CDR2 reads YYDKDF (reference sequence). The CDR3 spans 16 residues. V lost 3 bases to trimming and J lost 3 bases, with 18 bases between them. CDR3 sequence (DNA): TGTGCCACCAGCAGTTCCGGACGGAGGAAAGGCTACGAGCAGTACTTC. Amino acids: CATSSSGRRKGYEQYF. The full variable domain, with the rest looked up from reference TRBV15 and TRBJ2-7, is DAMVIQNPRYQVTQFGKPVTLSCSQTLNHNVMYWYQQKSSQAPKLLFHYYDKDFNNEADTPDNFQSRRPNTSFCFLDIRSPGLGDTAMYLCATSSSGRRKGYEQYFGPGTRLTVT.

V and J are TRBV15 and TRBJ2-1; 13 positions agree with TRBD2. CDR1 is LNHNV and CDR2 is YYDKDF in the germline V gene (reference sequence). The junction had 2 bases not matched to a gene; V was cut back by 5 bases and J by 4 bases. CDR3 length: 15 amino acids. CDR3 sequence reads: CATSVGLAGYNEQFF. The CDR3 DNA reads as TGTGCCACCAGCGTGGGACTAGCGGGGTACAATGAGCAGTTCTTC. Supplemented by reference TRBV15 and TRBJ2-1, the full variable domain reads DAMVIQNPRYQVTQFGKPVTLSCSQTLNHNVMYWYQQKSSQAPKLLFHYYDKDFNNEADTPDNFQSRRPNTSFCFLDIRSPGLGDTAMYLCATSVGLAGYNEQFFGPGTRLTVL.

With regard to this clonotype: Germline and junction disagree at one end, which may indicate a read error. The CDR3 spells CVSSLDRGGRRTNEKLFF. CDR3 bases: TGTGTCAGCAGCTTAGACAGGGGCGGTCGCCGGACTAATGAAAAACTGTTTTTT. This chain joins TRBV11-2 and TRBJ1-4; 8 bases map to TRBD1. Germline CDR1 SGHAT, CDR2 FQNNGV. The CDR3 extends over 18 amino acids.

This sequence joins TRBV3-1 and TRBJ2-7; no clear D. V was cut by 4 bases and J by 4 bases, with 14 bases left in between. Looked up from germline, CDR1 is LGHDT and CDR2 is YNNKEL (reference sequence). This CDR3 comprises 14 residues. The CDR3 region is CASSRLVGWYEQYF. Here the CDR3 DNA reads TGTGCCAGCAGCCGACTCGTGGGCTGGTACGAGCAGTACTTC.

In DNA, the CDR3 is TGTGCCAGCAGAGAACAGGGTAACGCTGAGCAGTTCTTC. Its translation: CASREQGNAEQFF. The genes are TRBV28 and TRBJ2-1, with TRBD1 as a possible D gene (6 bases). From germline, CDR1 is MDHEN and CDR2 SYDVKM. This CDR3 has 13 residues. The V and J ends lost 6 bases and 9 bases respectively, with 15 bases between them.

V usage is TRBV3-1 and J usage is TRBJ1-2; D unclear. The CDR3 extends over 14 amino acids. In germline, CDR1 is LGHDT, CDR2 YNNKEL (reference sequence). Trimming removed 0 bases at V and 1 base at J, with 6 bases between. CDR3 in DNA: TGTGCCAGCAGCCAAGATGTGATTAACTATGGCTACACCTTC. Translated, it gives CASSQDVINYGYTF.

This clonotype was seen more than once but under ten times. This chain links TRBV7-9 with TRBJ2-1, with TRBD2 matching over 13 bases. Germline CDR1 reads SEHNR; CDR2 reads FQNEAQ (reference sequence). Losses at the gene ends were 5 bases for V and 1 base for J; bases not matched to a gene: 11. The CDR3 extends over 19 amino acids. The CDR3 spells CASSPYGRLAGGSYNEQFF. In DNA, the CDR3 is TGTGCCAGCAGCCCTTACGGTCGACTAGCGGGGGGTTCCTACAATGAGCAGTTCTTC.

In DNA, the CDR3 is TGTGCCAGCAGTTTAGGTACCAGTGCAGATACGCAGTATTTT. Its protein is CASSLGTSADTQYF. The gene calls are TRBV28 and TRBJ2-3, with D unclear. The ends were cut back, 2 bases at V and 4 bases at J, with 10 bases in the middle. This CDR3 spans 14 amino acids. Germline V gene data show CDR1 as MDHEN and CDR2 as SYDVKM.

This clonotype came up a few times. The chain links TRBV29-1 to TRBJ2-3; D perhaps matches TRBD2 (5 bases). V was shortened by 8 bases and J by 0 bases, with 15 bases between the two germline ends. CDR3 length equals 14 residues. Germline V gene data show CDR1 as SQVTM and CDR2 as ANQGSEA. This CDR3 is CSCSDFQSTDTQYF. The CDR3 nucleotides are TGCAGCTGTTCGGACTTTCAGAGCACAGATACGCAGTATTTT.

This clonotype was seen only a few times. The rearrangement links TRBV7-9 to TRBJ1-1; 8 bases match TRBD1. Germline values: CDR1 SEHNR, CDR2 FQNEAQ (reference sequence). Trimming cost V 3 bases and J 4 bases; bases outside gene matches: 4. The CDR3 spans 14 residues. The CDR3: CASSFKQGGTEAFF. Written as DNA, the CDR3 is TGTGCCAGCAGCTTTAAACAGGGGGGCACTGAAGCTTTCTTT.

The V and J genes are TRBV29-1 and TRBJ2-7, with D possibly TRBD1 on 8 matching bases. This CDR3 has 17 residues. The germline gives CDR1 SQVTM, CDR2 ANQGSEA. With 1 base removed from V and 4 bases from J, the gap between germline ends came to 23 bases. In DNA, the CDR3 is TGCAGCGTTGAAGTAACCCAGAGACAGGGGACTAAATACGAGCAGTACTTC. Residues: CSVEVTQRQGTKYEQYF.

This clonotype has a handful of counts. The CDR3 here is CASSFIPVGNTEAFF. The CDR3 DNA reads TGCGCCAGCAGCTTTATCCCCGTCGGGAACACTGAAGCTTTCTTT. The chain employs TRBV5-1 and TRBJ1-1; D remains unclear. V was pared by 2 bases and J by 1 base, with 12 bases between. The CDR3 has 15 amino acids. Germline assignment: CDR1 SGHRS and CDR2 YFSETQ.

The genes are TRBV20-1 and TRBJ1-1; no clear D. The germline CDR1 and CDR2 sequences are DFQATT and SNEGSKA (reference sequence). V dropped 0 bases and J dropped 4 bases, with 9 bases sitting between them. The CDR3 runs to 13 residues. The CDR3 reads CSARDKGGTEAFF. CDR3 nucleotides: TGCAGTGCTAGAGATAAGGGAGGCACTGAAGCTTTCTTT.

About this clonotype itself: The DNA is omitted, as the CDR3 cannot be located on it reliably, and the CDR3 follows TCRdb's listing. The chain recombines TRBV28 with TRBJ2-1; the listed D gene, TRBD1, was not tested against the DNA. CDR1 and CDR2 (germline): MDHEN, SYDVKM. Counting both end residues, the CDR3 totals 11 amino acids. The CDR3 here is CASSFGQGAFF.

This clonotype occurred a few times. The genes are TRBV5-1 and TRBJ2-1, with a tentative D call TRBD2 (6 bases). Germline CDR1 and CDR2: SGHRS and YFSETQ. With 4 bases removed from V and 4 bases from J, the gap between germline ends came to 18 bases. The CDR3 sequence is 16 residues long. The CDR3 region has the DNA TGCGCCAGCAGCGAGTCCGGGACTCAACGGTACAATGAGCAGTTCTTC. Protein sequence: CASSESGTQRYNEQFF. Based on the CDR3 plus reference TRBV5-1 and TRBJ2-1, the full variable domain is KAGVTQTPRYLIKTRGQQVTLSCSPISGHRSVSWYQQTPGQGLQFLFEYFSETQRNKGNFPGRFSGRQFSNSRSEMNVSTLELGDSALYLCASSESGTQRYNEQFFGPGTRLTVL.

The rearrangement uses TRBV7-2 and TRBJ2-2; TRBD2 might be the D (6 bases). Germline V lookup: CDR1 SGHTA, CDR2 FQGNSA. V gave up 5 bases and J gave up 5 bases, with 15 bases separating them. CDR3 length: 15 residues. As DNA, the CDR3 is TGTGCCAGCAGCCCCCGGGGGAGCCAGACCGGGGAGCTGTTTTTT. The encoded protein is CASSPRGSQTGELFF.

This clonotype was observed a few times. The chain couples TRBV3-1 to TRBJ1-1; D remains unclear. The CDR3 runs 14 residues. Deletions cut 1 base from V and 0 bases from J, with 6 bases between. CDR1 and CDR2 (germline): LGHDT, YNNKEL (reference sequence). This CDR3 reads CASSQAAMNTEAFF. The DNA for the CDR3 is TGTGCCAGCAGCCAAGCGGCCATGAACACTGAAGCTTTCTTT.

CDR3 nucleotides: TGCAGTGCTTTACCTACAGGGCTAGGAAACACCATATATTTT. Its translation: CSALPTGLGNTIYF. The rearrangement joins TRBV20-1 to TRBJ1-3, with D possibly matching TRBD1 (6 bases). Germline CDR1 DFQATT, CDR2 SNEGSKA (reference sequence). The V end was cut by 5 bases, the J end by 4 bases, with 15 bases between. This CDR3 spans 14 amino acids.

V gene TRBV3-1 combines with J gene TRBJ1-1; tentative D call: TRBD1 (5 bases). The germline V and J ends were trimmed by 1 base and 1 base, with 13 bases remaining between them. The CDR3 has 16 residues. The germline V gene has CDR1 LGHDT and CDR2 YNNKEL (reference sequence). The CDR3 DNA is TGTGCCAGCAGCCAAGTGTCAGGGCGAGGGAACACTGAAGCTTTCTTT. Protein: CASSQVSGRGNTEAFF.

CDR3 region: CASSEAGRALHF. The CDR3 bases are TGTGCCAGCAGCGAGGCGGGGAGGGCCCTCCACTTT. The rearrangement joins TRBV9 to TRBJ1-6; D remains ambiguous. The V end was cut by 3 bases, the J end by 14 bases, with 12 bases between. Germline CDR1 reads SGDLS; CDR2 reads YYNGEE. The CDR3 has 12 amino acids.

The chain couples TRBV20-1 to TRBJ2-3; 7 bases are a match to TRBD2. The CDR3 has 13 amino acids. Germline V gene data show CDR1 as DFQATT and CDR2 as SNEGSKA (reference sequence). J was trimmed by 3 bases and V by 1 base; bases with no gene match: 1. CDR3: CSARAGGTDTQYF. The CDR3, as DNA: TGCAGTGCTAGAGCGGGGGGTACAGATACGCAGTATTTT.